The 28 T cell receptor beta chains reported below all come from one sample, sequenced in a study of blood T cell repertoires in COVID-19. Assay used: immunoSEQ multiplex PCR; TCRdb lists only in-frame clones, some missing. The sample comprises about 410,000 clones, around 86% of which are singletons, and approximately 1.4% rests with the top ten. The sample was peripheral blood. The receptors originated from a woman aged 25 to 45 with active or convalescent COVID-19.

As DNA, the CDR3 is TGTGCCAGCAGGGGGGGAGAGAACACTGAAGCTTTCTTT. This gives the protein CASRGGENTEAFF. This chain connects TRBV12-3 or TRBV12-4 to TRBJ1-1, with a possible D match to TRBD1 (5 bases). The CDR3 extends over 13 amino acids. The ends were cut back, 6 bases at V and 1 base at J, with 9 bases in the middle.

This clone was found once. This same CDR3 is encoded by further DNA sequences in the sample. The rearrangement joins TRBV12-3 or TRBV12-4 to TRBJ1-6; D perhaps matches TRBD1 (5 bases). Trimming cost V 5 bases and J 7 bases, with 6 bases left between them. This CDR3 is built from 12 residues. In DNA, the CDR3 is TGTGCCAGCAGTCCAGGGAATTCACCCCTCCACTTT. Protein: CASSPGNSPLHF.

In DNA form, the CDR3 reads TGCGCCAGCAGTGAACCCGACTGGGCAGATACGCAGTATTTT. This translates into CASSEPDWADTQYF. V usage is TRBV10-2 and J usage is TRBJ2-3, with unresolved D. The germline gives CDR1 WSHSY, CDR2 SAAADI. The CDR3 is 14 amino acids. V lost 3 bases to trimming and J lost 4 bases, with 11 bases between them.

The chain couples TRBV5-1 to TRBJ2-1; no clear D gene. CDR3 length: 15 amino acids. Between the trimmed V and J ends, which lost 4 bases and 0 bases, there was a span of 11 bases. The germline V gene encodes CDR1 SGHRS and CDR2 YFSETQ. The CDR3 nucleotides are TGCGCCAGCAGCCTGCGCTTTAGCTCCTACAATGAGCAGTTCTTC. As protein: CASSLRFSSYNEQFF.

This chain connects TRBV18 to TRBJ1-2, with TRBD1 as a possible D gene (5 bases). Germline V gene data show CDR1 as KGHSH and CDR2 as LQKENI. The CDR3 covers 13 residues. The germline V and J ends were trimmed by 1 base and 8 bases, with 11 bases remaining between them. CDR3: CASSPLDKEGYTF. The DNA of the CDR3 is TGTGCCAGCTCACCACTGGACAAGGAAGGCTACACCTTC.

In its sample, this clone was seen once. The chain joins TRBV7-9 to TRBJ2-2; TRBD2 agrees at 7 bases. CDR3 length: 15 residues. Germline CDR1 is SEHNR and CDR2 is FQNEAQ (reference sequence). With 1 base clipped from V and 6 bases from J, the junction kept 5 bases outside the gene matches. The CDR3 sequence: CASSLVGGSAGELFF. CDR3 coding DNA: TGTGCCAGCAGCTTAGTGGGCGGGAGTGCCGGGGAGCTGTTTTTT.

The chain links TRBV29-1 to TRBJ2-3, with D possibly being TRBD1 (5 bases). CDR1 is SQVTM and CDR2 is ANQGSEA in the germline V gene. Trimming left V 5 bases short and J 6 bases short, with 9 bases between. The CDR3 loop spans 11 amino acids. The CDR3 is CSVQGADTQYF. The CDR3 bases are TGCAGCGTTCAGGGTGCCGATACGCAGTATTTT.

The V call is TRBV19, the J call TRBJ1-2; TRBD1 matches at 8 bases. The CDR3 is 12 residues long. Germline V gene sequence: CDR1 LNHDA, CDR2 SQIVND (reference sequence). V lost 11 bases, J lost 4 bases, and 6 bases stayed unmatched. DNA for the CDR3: TGTGCCGAAACAGGGGGAAGCTATGGCTACACCTTC. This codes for CAETGGSYGYTF.

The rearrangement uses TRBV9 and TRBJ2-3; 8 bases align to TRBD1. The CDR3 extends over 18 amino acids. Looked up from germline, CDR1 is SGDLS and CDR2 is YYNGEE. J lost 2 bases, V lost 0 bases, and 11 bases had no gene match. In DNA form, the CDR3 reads TGTGCCAGCAGCGTAGATGGACGCGGGACAGGTTTCACAGATACGCAGTATTTT. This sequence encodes CASSVDGRGTGFTDTQYF.

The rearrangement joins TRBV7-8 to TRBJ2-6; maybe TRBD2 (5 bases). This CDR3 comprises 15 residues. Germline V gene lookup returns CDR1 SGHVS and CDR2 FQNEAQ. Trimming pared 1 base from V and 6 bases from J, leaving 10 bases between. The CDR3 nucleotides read TGTGCCAGCAGCTTAGGAGGGTTAACGGCCAACGTCCTGACTTTC. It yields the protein CASSLGGLTANVLTF.

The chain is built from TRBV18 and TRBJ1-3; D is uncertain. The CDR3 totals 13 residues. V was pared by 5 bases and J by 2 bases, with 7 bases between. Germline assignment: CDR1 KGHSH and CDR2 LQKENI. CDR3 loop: CASSGRAGNTIYF. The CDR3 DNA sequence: TGTGCCAGCTCAGGTCGGGCTGGAAACACCATATATTTT. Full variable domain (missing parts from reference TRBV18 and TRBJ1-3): NAGVMQNPRHLVRRRGQEARLRCSPMKGHSHVYWYRQLPEEGLKFMVYLQKENIIDESGMPKERFSAEFPKEGPSILRIQQVVRGDSAAYFCASSGRAGNTIYFGEGSWLTVV.

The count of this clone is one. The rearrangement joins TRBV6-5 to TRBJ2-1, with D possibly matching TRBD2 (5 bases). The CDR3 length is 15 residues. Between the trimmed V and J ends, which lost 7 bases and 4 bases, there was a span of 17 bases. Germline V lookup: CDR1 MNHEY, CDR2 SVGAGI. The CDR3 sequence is CASISAATLYNEQFF. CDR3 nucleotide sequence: TGTGCCAGCATTAGCGCAGCAACCCTATACAATGAGCAGTTCTTC.

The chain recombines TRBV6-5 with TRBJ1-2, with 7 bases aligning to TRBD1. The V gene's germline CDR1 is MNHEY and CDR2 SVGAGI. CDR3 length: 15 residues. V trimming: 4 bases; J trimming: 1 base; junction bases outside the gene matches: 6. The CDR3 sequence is CASSSRAGGNYGYTF. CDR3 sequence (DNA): TGTGCCAGCAGTTCACGGGCAGGGGGTAACTATGGCTACACCTTC.

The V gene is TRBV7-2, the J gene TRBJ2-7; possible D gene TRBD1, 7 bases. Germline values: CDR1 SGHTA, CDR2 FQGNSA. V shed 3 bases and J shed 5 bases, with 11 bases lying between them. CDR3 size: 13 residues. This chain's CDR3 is CASSFGRGDEQYF. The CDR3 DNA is TGTGCCAGCAGCTTTGGCAGGGGGGACGAGCAGTACTTC.

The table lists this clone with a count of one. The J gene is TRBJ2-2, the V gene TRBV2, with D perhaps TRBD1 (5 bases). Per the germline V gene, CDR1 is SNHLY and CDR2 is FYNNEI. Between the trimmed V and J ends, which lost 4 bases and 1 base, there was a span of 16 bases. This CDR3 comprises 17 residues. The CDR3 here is CASSGGRRTQNTGELFF. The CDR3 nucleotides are TGTGCCAGCAGTGGGGGCAGGAGAACTCAGAACACCGGGGAGCTGTTTTTT.

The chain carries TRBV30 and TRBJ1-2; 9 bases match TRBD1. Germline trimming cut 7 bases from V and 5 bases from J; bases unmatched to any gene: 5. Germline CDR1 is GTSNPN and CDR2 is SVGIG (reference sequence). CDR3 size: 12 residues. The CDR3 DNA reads TGTGCCTCCCCGGACAGGGGATATGGCTACACCTTC. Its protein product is CASPDRGYGYTF. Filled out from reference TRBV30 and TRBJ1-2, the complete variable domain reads SQTIHQWPATLVQPVGSPLSLECTVEGTSNPNLYWYRQAAGRGLQLLFYSVGIGQISSEVPQNLSASRPQDRQFILSSKKLLLSDSGFYLCASPDRGYGYTFGSGTRLTVV.

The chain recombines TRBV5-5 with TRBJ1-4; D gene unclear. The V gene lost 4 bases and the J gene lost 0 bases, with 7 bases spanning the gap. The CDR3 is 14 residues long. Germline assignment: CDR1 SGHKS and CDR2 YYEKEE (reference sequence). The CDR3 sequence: CASSPGPTNEKLFF. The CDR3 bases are TGTGCCAGCAGCCCTGGGCCAACTAATGAAAAACTGTTTTTT.

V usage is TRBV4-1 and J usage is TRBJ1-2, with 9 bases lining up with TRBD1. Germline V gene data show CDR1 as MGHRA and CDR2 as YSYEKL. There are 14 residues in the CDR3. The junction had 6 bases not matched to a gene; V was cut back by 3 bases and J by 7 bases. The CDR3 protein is CASSQVDRGSGYTF. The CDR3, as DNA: TGCGCCAGCAGCCAGGTAGACAGGGGGTCTGGCTACACCTTC.

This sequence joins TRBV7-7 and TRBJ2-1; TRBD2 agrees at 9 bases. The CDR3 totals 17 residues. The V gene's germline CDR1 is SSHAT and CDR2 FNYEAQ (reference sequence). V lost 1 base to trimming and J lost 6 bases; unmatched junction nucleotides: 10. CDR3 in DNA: TGTGCCAGCAGCTTAGAGGTTTTTAGCGGGGGTTTCAATGAGCAGTTCTTC. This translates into CASSLEVFSGGFNEQFF.

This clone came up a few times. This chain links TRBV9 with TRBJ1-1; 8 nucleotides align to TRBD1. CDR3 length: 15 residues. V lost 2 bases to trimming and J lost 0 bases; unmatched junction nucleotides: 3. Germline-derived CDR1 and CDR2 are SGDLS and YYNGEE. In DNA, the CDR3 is TGTGCCAGCAGCGTCCGGACAGGGATGAACACTGAAGCTTTCTTT. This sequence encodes CASSVRTGMNTEAFF.

CDR3 sequence: CATCRAACLVQETQYF. CDR3 DNA: TGTGCCACCTGTCGAGCGGCGTGCCTCGTCCAAGAGACCCAGTACTTC. The rearrangement uses TRBV2 and TRBJ2-5, with D perhaps TRBD2 (5 bases). Germline CDR1 SNHLY, CDR2 FYNNEI. CDR3 length equals 16 residues. V shed 10 bases and J shed 1 base, with 22 bases lying between them.

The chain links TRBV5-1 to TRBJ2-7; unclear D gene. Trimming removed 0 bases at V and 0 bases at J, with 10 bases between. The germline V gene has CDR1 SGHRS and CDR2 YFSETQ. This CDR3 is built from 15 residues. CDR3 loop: CASSLAVGLSYEQYF. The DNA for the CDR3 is TGCGCCAGCAGCTTGGCCGTGGGCCTCTCCTACGAGCAGTACTTC.

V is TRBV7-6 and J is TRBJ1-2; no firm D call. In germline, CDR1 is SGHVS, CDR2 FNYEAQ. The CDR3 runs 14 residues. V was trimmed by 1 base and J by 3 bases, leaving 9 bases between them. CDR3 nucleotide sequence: TGTGCCAGCAGCTTAGGTGACGGGGACTATGGCTACACCTTC. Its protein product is CASSLGDGDYGYTF.

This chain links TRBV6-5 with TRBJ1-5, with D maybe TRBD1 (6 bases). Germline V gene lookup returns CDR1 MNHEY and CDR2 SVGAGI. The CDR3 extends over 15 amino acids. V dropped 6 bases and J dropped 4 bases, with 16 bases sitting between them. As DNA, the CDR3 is TGTGCCAGCAGCTCTGACAGGCGGTCAAATCAGCCCCAGCATTTT. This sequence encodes CASSSDRRSNQPQHF.

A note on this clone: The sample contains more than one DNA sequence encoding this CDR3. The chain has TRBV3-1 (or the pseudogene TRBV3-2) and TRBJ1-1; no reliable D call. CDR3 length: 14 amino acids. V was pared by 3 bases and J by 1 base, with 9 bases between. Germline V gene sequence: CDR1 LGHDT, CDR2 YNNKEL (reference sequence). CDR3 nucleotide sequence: TGTGCCAGCAGCCAGGCGGTGGGGAACACTGAAGCTTTCTTT. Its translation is CASSQAVGNTEAFF.

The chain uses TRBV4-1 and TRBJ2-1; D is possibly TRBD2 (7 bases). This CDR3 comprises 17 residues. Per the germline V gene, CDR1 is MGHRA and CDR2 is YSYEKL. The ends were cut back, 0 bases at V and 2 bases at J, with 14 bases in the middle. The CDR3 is CASSQDGGGGTYNEQFF. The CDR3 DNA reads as TGCGCCAGCAGCCAAGATGGAGGGGGGGGGACCTACAATGAGCAGTTCTTC.

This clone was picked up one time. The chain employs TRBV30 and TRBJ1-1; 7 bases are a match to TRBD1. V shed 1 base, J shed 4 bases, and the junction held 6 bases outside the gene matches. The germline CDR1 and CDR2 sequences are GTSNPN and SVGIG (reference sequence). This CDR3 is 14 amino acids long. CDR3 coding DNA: TGTGCCTGGAGTGGGGAGACAGGGTTCACTGAAGCTTTCTTT. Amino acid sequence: CAWSGETGFTEAFF.

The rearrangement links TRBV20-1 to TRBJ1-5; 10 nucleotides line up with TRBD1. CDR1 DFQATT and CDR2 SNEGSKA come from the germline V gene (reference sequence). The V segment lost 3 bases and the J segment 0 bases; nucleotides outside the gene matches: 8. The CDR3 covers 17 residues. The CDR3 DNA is TGCAGTGCTAGTGGGGACAGGGGTCCCTATAGCAATCAGCCCCAGCATTTT. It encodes CSASGDRGPYSNQPQHF.